This T cell receptor beta chain was identified during a study of neurological immune-mediated disorders. Trimming took off 7 bases at V and 0 bases at J, with 19 bases between the two ends. The CDR3 covers 18 residues. The germline gives CDR1 MDHEN, CDR2 SYDVKM. Via MiXCR, TCRdb re-called the 5' RACE reads, giving one row per CDR3 protein. The sample includes 50,000 to 60,000 distinct CDR3 sequences, 2% to 3% seen only once; the top ten take about 2.9%. The receptor was isolated from a man in his forties or fifties with multiple sclerosis. Sequenced material: PBMCs. The V gene is TRBV28, the J gene TRBJ1-6; D is unresolved. CDR3 sequence: CASTLLLGSLSYNSPLHF. CDR3 bases: TGTGCCAGCACCTTGCTCTTGGGCAGCCTCTCCTATAATTCACCCCTCCACTTT.